This T cell receptor (beta chain) was documented in a study of blood T cells in healthy people across ages. Turning to this clonotype: The antigen remains unidentified.

The CDR3 loop spans 15 amino acids. CDR1 is KGHDR, CDR2 SFDVKD, per germline. V lost 7 bases and J lost 4, with 18 bases in between. Study observations and caveats: Naive T cell percentage strongly correlated with TCR beta diversity.

It was with a sample-barcoded 5' primer and a J-beta primer mix that a second PCR of about 6 to 11 cycles was run. From the 5' RACE reads, TCRdb called clonotypes with MiXCR, one entry per CDR3 protein. The sample lists about 1,500,000 distinct CDR3 sequences, 28% occurring once. The V gene is TRBV24-1, the J gene TRBJ1-2; D may be TRBD1 (6 bases). Sequencing input: blood. The receptor was derived from a woman between 25 and 40 years old in good health. In DNA form, the CDR3 reads TGTGCCACCAGACCCGAAGCAGGGGTGAGCTATGGCTACACCTTC. Translated: CATRPEAGVSYGYTF.